The 14 T cell receptor beta chains presented below share a single source sample, sequenced in a study of T cell responses to AZD1222 COVID-19 vaccine. Only in-frame clones appear in the TCRdb table, and some are missing; sequencing was by immunoSEQ multiplex PCR. This sample yields around 160,000 clones, of which roughly 90% are seen a single time; around 5.9% belongs to the top ten. The sample was peripheral blood, taken on day 0 of AZD1222 vaccination. All receptors derive from an adult in good health.

This clone was detected once. This rearrangement joins TRBV11-2 to TRBJ1-4, with D perhaps matching TRBD1 (6 bases). Trimming took off 2 bases at V and 7 bases at J, with 11 bases between the two ends. The germline V gene has CDR1 SGHAT and CDR2 FQNNGV. The CDR3 loop spans 14 amino acids. CDR3 in amino acids: CASSLQGRGEKLFF. The CDR3 coding sequence is TGTGCCAGCAGCTTACAGGGGCGTGGTGAAAAACTGTTTTTT.

This chain links TRBV9 with TRBJ1-2; D might be TRBD1 (6 bases). This CDR3 has 13 amino acids. Germline V gene data show CDR1 as SGDLS and CDR2 as YYNGEE. V was shortened by 4 bases and J by 4 bases, with 11 bases between the two germline ends. The CDR3: CASSREGVYGYTF. The CDR3 DNA reads TGTGCCAGCAGCCGGGAGGGGGTCTATGGCTACACCTTC. Full variable domain (outside the CDR3, taken from reference TRBV9 and TRBJ1-2): DSGVTQTPKHLITATGQRVTLRCSPRSGDLSVYWYQQSLDQGLQFLIQYYNGEERAKGNILERFSAQQFPDLHSELNLSSLELGDSALYFCASSREGVYGYTFGSGTRLTVV.

The chain combines TRBV7-8 with TRBJ1-3, with a possible D match to TRBD1 (5 bases). From germline, CDR1 is SGHVS and CDR2 FQNEAQ. The CDR3 has 18 amino acids. V dropped 4 bases and J dropped 0 bases, with 19 bases sitting between them. CDR3 DNA sequence: TGTGCCAGCAGCTCAGTATGGGGTGGGGCCTCCTCTGGAAACACCATATATTTT. Its protein is CASSSVWGGASSGNTIYF.

V usage is TRBV9 and J usage is TRBJ1-6; the match to TRBD1 covers 9 bases. Per germline, CDR1 SGDLS and CDR2 YYNGEE. This CDR3 is 15 amino acids long. The J segment lost 10 bases and the V segment lost 2 bases, leaving 7 bases of the junction unmatched. CDR3 in amino acids: CASSVSDRGGSPLHF. The CDR3 DNA is TGTGCCAGCAGCGTCTCGGACAGGGGAGGATCACCCCTCCACTTT.

Concerning this clone itself: Other DNA variants within this sample encode the same CDR3. J is TRBJ1-3 and V is TRBV30; no definite D call. The V end was cut by 0 bases, the J end by 3 bases, with 6 bases between. Germline V gene sequence: CDR1 GTSNPN, CDR2 SVGIG (reference sequence). The CDR3 runs 13 residues. The CDR3 nucleotides are TGTGCCTGGAGTGTACCTGGTGGAAACACCATATATTTT. Translated, it gives CAWSVPGGNTIYF.

This clone has just one count. In nucleotides, the CDR3 is TGCGCCAGCAGCTTAGGCTTGGGACAGGGCTCTGGAAACACCATATATTTT. Translating gives CASSLGLGQGSGNTIYF. The chain recombines TRBV5-1 with TRBJ1-3, with 9 bases identical to TRBD1. Germline V gene data show CDR1 as SGHRS and CDR2 as YFSETQ. After removal of 2 bases from V and 0 bases from J, the junction contained 6 bases not matched to a gene. CDR3 size: 17 residues.

The chain employs TRBV18 and TRBJ2-1, with D perhaps matching TRBD1 (5 bases). V was pared by 0 bases and J by 6 bases, with 15 bases between. Per the germline V gene, CDR1 is KGHSH and CDR2 is LQKENI. This CDR3 is 16 amino acids long. DNA of the CDR3: TGTGCCAGCTCACCACCGGGGCAGGCTCTTGCCAATGAGCAGTTCTTC. Residues: CASSPPGQALANEQFF.

This rearrangement joins TRBV28 to TRBJ1-1; 9 nucleotides match TRBD1. V was clipped by 2 bases and J by 3 bases; unmatched bases: 7. Germline V lookup: CDR1 MDHEN, CDR2 SYDVKM. This CDR3 contains 16 residues. CDR3 region: CASSLDRDREDTEAFF. The CDR3 nucleotides are TGTGCCAGCAGTTTAGATAGGGACAGGGAGGACACTGAAGCTTTCTTT.

The chain carries TRBV5-6 and TRBJ2-2; no clear D gene. V dropped 0 bases and J dropped 5 bases, with 11 bases sitting between them. Germline CDR1 is SGHDT and CDR2 is YYEEEE. CDR3 length: 15 amino acids. CDR3 DNA sequence: TGTGCCAGCAGCTTGGTTGGGGTTGGAACCGGGGAGCTGTTTTTT. Protein sequence: CASSLVGVGTGELFF.

CDR3: CASRDPTGAKPQHF. CDR3 sequence (DNA): TGTGCCAGTAGGGACCCCACAGGGGCGAAGCCCCAGCATTTT. The genes are TRBV19 and TRBJ1-5; 7 bases line up with TRBD1. This CDR3 has 14 amino acids. Losses at the gene ends were 6 bases for V and 8 bases for J; bases not matched to a gene: 10. Germline lookup yields CDR1 LNHDA and CDR2 SQIVND (reference sequence). Full variable domain (rest looked up from reference TRBV19 and TRBJ1-5): DGGITQSPKYLFRKEGQNVTLSCEQNLNHDAMYWYRQDPGQGLRLIYYSQIVNDFQKGDIAEGYSVSREKKESFPLTVTSAQKNPTAFYLCASRDPTGAKPQHFGDGTRLSIL.

Only one count was recorded for this clone. The chain links TRBV19 to TRBJ2-1; 8 positions agree with TRBD1. Germline loops: CDR1 LNHDA, CDR2 SQIVND (reference sequence). CDR3 length equals 16 residues. Germline trimming cut 5 bases from V and 5 bases from J; bases unmatched to any gene: 11. The CDR3 nucleotides read TGTGCCAGTAGTGCCTGGACAGGGTTGGGGCACAATGAGCAGTTCTTC. Translation: CASSAWTGLGHNEQFF.

V is TRBV5-1 and J is TRBJ1-1; D gene ambiguous. Germline CDR1 is SGHRS and CDR2 is YFSETQ. V shed 0 bases and J shed 7 bases, with 7 bases lying between them. There are 12 residues in the CDR3. Here the CDR3 DNA reads TGCGCCAGCAGCTTGGGCGAGGGTGAAGCTTTCTTT. Residues: CASSLGEGEAFF.

The gene calls are TRBV28 and TRBJ1-1; TRBD1 matches at 7 bases. This CDR3 is 15 amino acids long. V gave up 6 bases and J gave up 1 base; unmatched junction bases: 8. Per the germline V gene, CDR1 is MDHEN and CDR2 is SYDVKM. The CDR3 nucleotides read TGTGCCAGCAGGCTACCTGGGACAGCGAACACTGAAGCTTTCTTT. This gives the protein CASRLPGTANTEAFF.

DNA for the CDR3: TGTGCCAGCTCAGAAACCGGGACAGGACTCTACGAGCAGTACTTC. The encoded protein is CASSETGTGLYEQYF. This sequence joins TRBV18 and TRBJ2-7; 8 bases line up with TRBD1. Unmatched junction bases numbered 9, after V lost 5 bases and J lost 3 bases. Germline CDR1 is KGHSH and CDR2 is LQKENI. The CDR3 covers 15 residues.